This is a list of T cell receptor beta chains from one sample in a study of control samples from healthy donors and cancer patients. Measured with immunoSEQ multiplex PCR; TCRdb has only the in-frame clones, and not every one. Of about 98,000 clones listed, around 80% are singletons. Specimen: blood. Receptor source: a man in his sixties in good health. Both conserved end residues are part of each CDR3. Fields, in order: V gene, J gene, D gene, clone size, CDR3 protein, CDR3 DNA. D genes are given only for firm matches. Clone size is stated in some rows and not others, as once, few, many or a class when expanded.

V gene: TRBV9
J gene: TRBJ1-2
D gene: NA
clone size: few
CDR3 protein: CASSVGQGTYGYTF
CDR3 DNA: TGTGCCAGCAGCGTAGGGCAGGGGACCTATGGCTACACCTTC

V gene: TRBV11-2
J gene: TRBJ2-7
D gene: TRBD1
clone size: NA
CDR3 protein: CASSQERTGIYEQYF
CDR3 DNA: TGTGCCAGCAGTCAAGAGCGGACAGGGATCTACGAGCAGTACTTC

V gene: TRBV19
J gene: TRBJ2-1
D gene: NA
clone size: NA
CDR3 protein: CASSPGGNYNEQFF
CDR3 DNA: TGTGCCAGTAGTCCGGGGGGCAACTACAATGAGCAGTTCTTC

V gene: TRBV19
J gene: TRBJ2-6
D gene: TRBD1
clone size: NA
CDR3 protein: CASSMRNTGGLPFNSGANVLTF
CDR3 DNA: TGTGCCAGTAGTATGCGGAACACAGGGGGCCTTCCTTTTAACTCTGGGGCCAACGTCCTGACTTTC

V gene: TRBV7-9
J gene: TRBJ1-1
D gene: TRBD1
clone size: NA
CDR3 protein: CASSADRGANTEAFF
CDR3 DNA: TGTGCCAGCAGCGCCGACAGGGGTGCGAACACTGAAGCTTTCTTT

V gene: TRBV30
J gene: TRBJ2-2
D gene: NA
clone size: NA
CDR3 protein: CARTAETNTGELFF
CDR3 DNA: TGTGCCAGAACAGCAGAGACGAACACCGGGGAGCTGTTTTTT

V gene: TRBV5-5
J gene: TRBJ2-2
D gene: NA
clone size: few
CDR3 protein: CASSLRFQGPGELFF
CDR3 DNA: TGTGCCAGCAGCTTGCGGTTCCAGGGTCCCGGGGAGCTGTTTTTT

V gene: TRBV6-1
J gene: TRBJ1-5
D gene: NA
clone size: many
CDR3 protein: CASSDSQGGQPQHF
CDR3 DNA: TGTGCCAGCAGTGATTCACAGGGAGGTCAGCCCCAGCATTTT

V gene: TRBV7-9
J gene: TRBJ2-7
D gene: TRBD1
clone size: NA
CDR3 protein: CASSLARGTGVEQYF
CDR3 DNA: TGTGCCAGCAGCTTAGCCCGCGGGACAGGGGTCGAGCAGTACTTC

V gene: TRBV7-9
J gene: TRBJ2-3
D gene: NA
clone size: NA
CDR3 protein: CASSLGPGRADTQYF
CDR3 DNA: TGTGCCAGCAGCTTAGGGCCCGGTCGGGCAGATACGCAGTATTTT

V gene: TRBV2
J gene: TRBJ1-4
D gene: TRBD1
clone size: few
CDR3 protein: CASSEGRTGGNEKLFF
CDR3 DNA: TGTGCCAGCAGTGAGGGTCGGACAGGGGGCAATGAAAAACTGTTTTTT

V gene: TRBV29-1
J gene: TRBJ2-5
D gene: TRBD1
clone size: NA
CDR3 protein: CSALQGENQYF
CDR3 DNA: TGCAGCGCCTTACAGGGGGAGAACCAGTACTTC

V gene: TRBV7-9
J gene: TRBJ1-5
D gene: NA
clone size: NA
CDR3 protein: CASSLPGKDQPQHF
CDR3 DNA: TGTGCCAGCAGCTTACCAGGGAAGGATCAGCCCCAGCATTTT

V gene: TRBV7-9
J gene: TRBJ2-2
D gene: TRBD2
clone size: NA
CDR3 protein: CASSGGLADGELFF
CDR3 DNA: TGTGCCAGCAGCGGGGGACTAGCGGACGGGGAGCTGTTTTTT

V gene: TRBV29-1
J gene: TRBJ2-5
D gene: TRBD2
clone size: NA
CDR3 protein: CSVAGRTVETQYF
CDR3 DNA: TGCAGCGTAGCGGGACGGACCGTGGAGACCCAGTACTTC

V gene: TRBV2
J gene: TRBJ2-6
D gene: NA
clone size: NA
CDR3 protein: CASSPMSASGANVLTF
CDR3 DNA: TGTGCCAGCAGCCCGATGTCAGCTTCTGGGGCCAACGTCCTGACTTTC

V gene: TRBV5-1
J gene: TRBJ2-7
D gene: TRBD2
clone size: NA
CDR3 protein: CASSGGGADYEQYF
CDR3 DNA: TGCGCCAGCAGCGGCGGGGGGGCCGACTACGAGCAGTACTTC

V gene: TRBV28
J gene: TRBJ1-1
D gene: NA
clone size: NA
CDR3 protein: CASSLSPVANTEAFF
CDR3 DNA: TGTGCCAGCAGTTTATCTCCCGTAGCCAACACTGAAGCTTTCTTT

V gene: TRBV27
J gene: TRBJ2-7
D gene: NA
clone size: NA
CDR3 protein: CASRSATRSYEQYF
CDR3 DNA: TGTGCCAGCAGGTCCGCGACCCGTTCCTACGAGCAGTACTTC

V gene: TRBV5-1
J gene: TRBJ2-7
D gene: TRBD1
clone size: once
CDR3 protein: CASSLGGQGSYEQYF
CDR3 DNA: TGCGCCAGCAGCTTGGGGGGACAGGGGTCCTACGAGCAGTACTTC

V gene: TRBV2
J gene: TRBJ1-3
D gene: NA
clone size: NA
CDR3 protein: CASSEARAYSGNTIYF
CDR3 DNA: TGTGCCAGCAGTGAAGCGAGGGCGTACTCTGGAAACACCATATATTTT

V gene: TRBV4-1
J gene: TRBJ2-1
D gene: NA
clone size: NA
CDR3 protein: CASSHPRGLQYNEQFF
CDR3 DNA: TGCGCCAGCAGCCACCCCCGGGGGCTACAATACAATGAGCAGTTCTTC

V gene: TRBV5-1
J gene: TRBJ2-2
D gene: NA
clone size: NA
CDR3 protein: CASSFGGTGELFF
CDR3 DNA: TGCGCCAGCAGCTTCGGGGGCACCGGGGAGCTGTTTTTT

V gene: TRBV2
J gene: TRBJ2-7
D gene: NA
clone size: NA
CDR3 protein: CASRKDGAYEQYF
CDR3 DNA: TGTGCCAGCAGGAAGGACGGGGCCTACGAGCAGTACTTC

V gene: TRBV19
J gene: TRBJ2-7
D gene: NA
clone size: NA
CDR3 protein: CASSGDNSYEQYF
CDR3 DNA: TGTGCCAGTAGCGGCGACAACTCCTACGAGCAGTACTTC

V gene: TRBV6-4
J gene: TRBJ2-3
D gene: TRBD2
clone size: once
CDR3 protein: CASSDSTSGGADTQYF
CDR3 DNA: TGTGCCAGCAGTGACTCGACTAGCGGGGGGGCAGATACGCAGTATTTT

V gene: TRBV30
J gene: TRBJ1-5
D gene: NA
clone size: NA
CDR3 protein: CAWSEGGPYQPQHF
CDR3 DNA: TGTGCCTGGAGTGAGGGGGGCCCCTATCAGCCCCAGCATTTT

V gene: TRBV9
J gene: TRBJ1-6
D gene: NA
clone size: NA
CDR3 protein: CASGQTGYNSPLHF
CDR3 DNA: TGTGCCAGCGGACAGACCGGTTATAATTCACCCCTCCACTTT

V gene: TRBV11-3
J gene: TRBJ2-5
D gene: NA
clone size: NA
CDR3 protein: CASSRIQGGQETQYF
CDR3 DNA: TGTGCCAGCAGCCGAATACAGGGAGGGCAGGAGACCCAGTACTTC

V gene: TRBV3-1/TRBV3-2
J gene: TRBJ1-1
D gene: NA
clone size: NA
CDR3 protein: CASSQDIATEAFF
CDR3 DNA: TGTGCCAGCAGCCAAGATATAGCCACTGAAGCTTTCTTT

V gene: TRBV5-1
J gene: TRBJ1-3
D gene: TRBD1
clone size: NA
CDR3 protein: CASTRDSITSGNTIYF
CDR3 DNA: TGCGCCAGCACCCGGGACAGCATCACGTCTGGAAACACCATATATTTT

V gene: TRBV19
J gene: TRBJ1-1
D gene: NA
clone size: NA
CDR3 protein: CASSTYPDTEAFF
CDR3 DNA: TGTGCCAGTAGTACCTACCCGGACACTGAAGCTTTCTTT

V gene: TRBV13
J gene: TRBJ1-2
D gene: TRBD1
clone size: NA
CDR3 protein: CASSRDRGGYGYTF
CDR3 DNA: TGTGCCAGCAGCCGGGACAGGGGAGGGTATGGCTACACCTTC

V gene: TRBV27
J gene: TRBJ2-7
D gene: NA
clone size: NA
CDR3 protein: CASSLGTGPLGEQYF
CDR3 DNA: TGTGCCAGCAGCTTAGGTACGGGGCCCCTTGGGGAGCAGTACTTC

V gene: TRBV12-3/TRBV12-4
J gene: TRBJ2-2
D gene: NA
clone size: NA
CDR3 protein: CASGVGAGELFF
CDR3 DNA: TGTGCCAGCGGGGTAGGGGCCGGGGAGCTGTTTTTT

V gene: TRBV25-1
J gene: TRBJ2-5
D gene: TRBD2
clone size: NA
CDR3 protein: CASSRAGAEETQYF
CDR3 DNA: TGTGCCAGCAGTAGAGCGGGAGCCGAGGAGACCCAGTACTTC

V gene: TRBV27
J gene: TRBJ1-2
D gene: NA
clone size: NA
CDR3 protein: CASSLSGQGRYGYTF
CDR3 DNA: TGTGCCAGCAGTTTAAGTGGGCAGGGGCGGTATGGCTACACCTTC

V gene: TRBV2
J gene: TRBJ2-7
D gene: NA
clone size: NA
CDR3 protein: CASSSGRSYEQYF
CDR3 DNA: TGTGCCAGCAGTTCGGGACGCTCCTACGAGCAGTACTTC

V gene: TRBV6-5
J gene: TRBJ2-5
D gene: TRBD1
clone size: NA
CDR3 protein: CASSSGTGGETQYF
CDR3 DNA: TGTGCCAGCAGCTCCGGGACAGGGGGAGAGACCCAGTACTTC

V gene: TRBV7-9
J gene: TRBJ2-7
D gene: NA
clone size: few
CDR3 protein: CASSSGRFYEQYF
CDR3 DNA: TGTGCCAGCAGCTCAGGGCGTTTCTACGAGCAGTACTTC